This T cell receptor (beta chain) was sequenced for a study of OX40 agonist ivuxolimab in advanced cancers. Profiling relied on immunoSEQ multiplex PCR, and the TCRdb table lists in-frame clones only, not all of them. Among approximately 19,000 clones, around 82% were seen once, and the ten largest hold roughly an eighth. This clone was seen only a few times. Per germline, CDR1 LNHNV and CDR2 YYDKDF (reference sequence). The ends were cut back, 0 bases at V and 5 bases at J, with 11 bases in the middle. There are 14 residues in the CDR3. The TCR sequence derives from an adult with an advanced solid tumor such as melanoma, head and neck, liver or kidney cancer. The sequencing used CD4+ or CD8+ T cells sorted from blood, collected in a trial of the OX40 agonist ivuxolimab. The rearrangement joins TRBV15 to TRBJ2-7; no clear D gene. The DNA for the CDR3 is TGTGCCACCAGCAGAGATTTAAGTCGGAACGAGCAGTACTTC. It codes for CATSRDLSRNEQYF.